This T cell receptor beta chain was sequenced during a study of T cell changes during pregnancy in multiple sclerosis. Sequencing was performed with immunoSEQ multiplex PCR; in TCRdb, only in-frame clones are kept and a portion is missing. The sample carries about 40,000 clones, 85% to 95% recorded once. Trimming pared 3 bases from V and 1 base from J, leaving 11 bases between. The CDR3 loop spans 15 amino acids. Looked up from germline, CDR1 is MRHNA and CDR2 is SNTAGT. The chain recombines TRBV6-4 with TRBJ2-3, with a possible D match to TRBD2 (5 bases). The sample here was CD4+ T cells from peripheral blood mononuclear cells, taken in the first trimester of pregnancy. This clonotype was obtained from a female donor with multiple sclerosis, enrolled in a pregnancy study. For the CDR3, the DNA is TGTGCCAGCAGTGATACGGACTCGTGCACAGATACGCAGTATTTT. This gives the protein CASSDTDSCTDTQYF.